The rows below give T cell receptor beta chains drawn from one sample of a study of shared clonotypes between healthy human individuals. The data were produced by immunoSEQ multiplex PCR, yet TCRdb's version contains in-frame clones alone and is incomplete. The sample carries about 600,000 clones, 97% recorded once. Sequencing was carried out using naive CD4+ T cells sorted from blood. Receptor source: a young woman in good health. Both conserved end residues are part of each CDR3. The order of the fields is J gene, clone size, V gene, D gene, CDR3 DNA, CDR3 protein. The D gene is left open where the match is weak. Some rows mark clone size as missing; the rest say once, few, many or name a class of expanded clone.

j_gene: TRBJ2-2; abundance: -; v_gene: TRBV5-1; d_gene: TRBD1; CDR3nt: TGCGCCAGCAGCTTGGGACAGGGATACACCGGGGAGCTGTTTTTT; CDR3aa: CASSLGQGYTGELFF
j_gene: TRBJ1-1; abundance: -; v_gene: TRBV28; d_gene: -; CDR3nt: TGTGCCAGCAGTTTTTATGGGGCACGGGCTGAAGCTTTCTTT; CDR3aa: CASSFYGARAEAFF
j_gene: TRBJ1-6; abundance: -; v_gene: TRBV30; d_gene: -; CDR3nt: TGTGCCTGGCAGACGGCAGGGGATTCACCCCTCCACTTT; CDR3aa: CAWQTAGDSPLHF
j_gene: TRBJ1-4; abundance: -; v_gene: TRBV10-3; d_gene: -; CDR3nt: TGTGCCACCCGGGGAGGGGGAGTAACTAATGAAAAACTGTTTTTT; CDR3aa: CATRGGGVTNEKLFF
j_gene: TRBJ1-3; abundance: -; v_gene: TRBV7-9; d_gene: -; CDR3nt: TGTGCCAGCAGCTTAGACAGGTTCCGTGGAAACACCATATATTTT; CDR3aa: CASSLDRFRGNTIYF
j_gene: TRBJ2-7; abundance: once; v_gene: TRBV29-1; d_gene: -; CDR3nt: TGCAGCGTCGGGACCTACGAGCAGTACTTC; CDR3aa: CSVGTYEQYF
j_gene: TRBJ1-2; abundance: -; v_gene: TRBV20-1; d_gene: -; CDR3nt: TGCAGAGACACGGATGATGGCTACACCTTC; CDR3aa: CRDTDDGYTF
j_gene: TRBJ2-1; abundance: -; v_gene: TRBV5-1; d_gene: -; CDR3nt: TGCGCCAGCAGCTTGGCCGTTGGGAGGTCCAATGAGCAGTTCTTC; CDR3aa: CASSLAVGRSNEQFF
j_gene: TRBJ2-1; abundance: -; v_gene: TRBV15; d_gene: TRBD2; CDR3nt: TGTGCCACCAGCAGAGATTGGGGGGGCTCCTACAATGAGCAGTTCTTC; CDR3aa: CATSRDWGGSYNEQFF
j_gene: TRBJ2-4; abundance: -; v_gene: TRBV5-1; d_gene: TRBD2; CDR3nt: TGCGCCAGCAGCGCGGGGACTAGCGCGATAGCCAAAAACATTCAGTACTTC; CDR3aa: CASSAGTSAIAKNIQYF
j_gene: TRBJ2-1; abundance: -; v_gene: TRBV7-2; d_gene: -; CDR3nt: TGTGCCAGCAGCTACAAGGAAAGAAGTGAGCAGTTCTTC; CDR3aa: CASSYKERSEQFF
j_gene: TRBJ2-5; abundance: -; v_gene: TRBV2; d_gene: -; CDR3nt: TGTGCCAGCGCCCTGGGGGGGCGCGGGGAGACCCAGTACTTC; CDR3aa: CASALGGRGETQYF
j_gene: TRBJ1-2; abundance: -; v_gene: TRBV28; d_gene: -; CDR3nt: TGTGCCAGCACCGCCCTACCGGGGCCCTGGATCTATGGCTACACCTTC; CDR3aa: CASTALPGPWIYGYTF
j_gene: TRBJ2-1; abundance: -; v_gene: TRBV14; d_gene: TRBD2; CDR3nt: TGTGCCAGCAGCCGACACCGAGAAGCGGGAGTTTTCAGGAATGAGCAGTTCTTC; CDR3aa: CASSRHREAGVFRNEQFF
j_gene: TRBJ2-6; abundance: once; v_gene: TRBV12-2; d_gene: -; CDR3nt: TGTGCAAGTCGCTTTCAAGGGGGGCCCTCTGGGGCCAACGTCCTGACTTTC; CDR3aa: CASRFQGGPSGANVLTF
j_gene: TRBJ2-4; abundance: -; v_gene: TRBV27; d_gene: -; CDR3nt: TGTGCCAGCAGTTCTAGGACCGTAGCCAAAAACATTCAGTACTTC; CDR3aa: CASSSRTVAKNIQYF
j_gene: TRBJ1-5; abundance: -; v_gene: TRBV28; d_gene: -; CDR3nt: TGTGCCAGTTATGGGGGTAACAATCAGCCCCAGCATTTT; CDR3aa: CASYGGNNQPQHF
j_gene: TRBJ1-4; abundance: -; v_gene: TRBV4-1; d_gene: -; CDR3nt: TGCGCCAGCAGCCAAGTAGGGAGAAGGGGAACTAATGAAAAACTGTTTTTT; CDR3aa: CASSQVGRRGTNEKLFF
j_gene: TRBJ1-2; abundance: -; v_gene: TRBV28; d_gene: TRBD1; CDR3nt: TGTGCCAGCAGTTTGGGGGGTCCACAGGGGCGGAATGGCTACACCTTC; CDR3aa: CASSLGGPQGRNGYTF
j_gene: TRBJ2-7; abundance: -; v_gene: TRBV6-1; d_gene: -; CDR3nt: TGTGCCAGCAGTGAAAGAGAGCAGTACTTC; CDR3aa: CASSEREQYF
j_gene: TRBJ1-1; abundance: -; v_gene: TRBV19; d_gene: -; CDR3nt: TGTGCCAGTAGTGGACCGGGACACTCGGCTTTCTTT; CDR3aa: CASSGPGHSAFF
j_gene: TRBJ1-3; abundance: -; v_gene: TRBV6-5; d_gene: TRBD1; CDR3nt: TGTGCCAGCAGGGACAGGGTGGGTGGAAACACCATATATTTT; CDR3aa: CASRDRVGGNTIYF
j_gene: TRBJ2-5; abundance: -; v_gene: TRBV5-1; d_gene: -; CDR3nt: TGCGCCAGCAGCTTAAGAGGGGCCCCTCCAGAGACCCAGTACTTC; CDR3aa: CASSLRGAPPETQYF
j_gene: TRBJ2-7; abundance: -; v_gene: TRBV5-4; d_gene: TRBD1; CDR3nt: TGTGCCAGCAGCCGACAGGGGACGGAAGAGCAGTACTTC; CDR3aa: CASSRQGTEEQYF